The 5 T cell receptor beta chains below all came from one sample that was sequenced in a study of blood T cell repertoires in COVID-19. Here immunoSEQ multiplex PCR was the method, and the copy in TCRdb shows in-frame clones only, minus some. The sample includes 250,000 to 300,000 clones, roughly 92% of them seen just once. Material: peripheral blood. Receptors originate from a woman under 40 with COVID-19, enrolled during active disease.

The CDR3 coding sequence is TGTGCCAGCAGCGGACAGGGGGCGCGAGGCTACACCTTC. Translated: CASSGQGARGYTF. This chain links TRBV11-2 with TRBJ1-2; 11 nucleotides match TRBD1. The J segment lost 8 bases and the V segment lost 5 bases, leaving 4 bases of the junction unmatched. The CDR3 runs 13 residues. Looked up from germline, CDR1 is SGHAT and CDR2 is FQNNGV.

The chain links TRBV6-1 to TRBJ1-2; perhaps TRBD1 as D (6 bases). The germline V gene encodes CDR1 MNHNS and CDR2 SASEGT. V shed 4 bases and J shed 3 bases, with 18 bases lying between them. The CDR3 contains 16 residues. The CDR3 region is CASSGPTTGSYYGYTF. In DNA, the CDR3 is TGTGCCAGCAGTGGACCGACCACAGGGTCCTACTATGGCTACACCTTC.

This clone is a singleton in its sample. The chain has TRBV6-6 and TRBJ2-1, with a weak D call TRBD2 (5 bases). The V and J ends lost 6 bases and 0 bases respectively, with 12 bases between them. The CDR3 covers 15 residues. The germline CDR1 and CDR2 sequences are MNHNY and SVGAGI (reference sequence). The CDR3 nucleotides read TGTGCCAGCAGGCATACTAGGAGCTCCTACAATGAGCAGTTCTTC. Translating it yields CASRHTRSSYNEQFF.

The V call is TRBV5-6, the J call TRBJ1-2; D gene unclear. Germline loops: CDR1 SGHDT, CDR2 YYEEEE. This CDR3 comprises 15 residues. Trimming took 2 bases from V and 3 from J, leaving 14 bases between them. CDR3 bases: TGTGCCAGCAGCTTAGGAGGTCTGGGCCACTATGGCTACACCTTC. It specifies CASSLGGLGHYGYTF.

Concerning this clone: The junction does not match germline at one end; this may be a read error. The V call is TRBV10-2, the J call TRBJ1-1; D is perhaps TRBD1 (6 bases). The V gene's germline CDR1 is WSHSY and CDR2 SAAADI. The CDR3 totals 14 residues. The CDR3 coding sequence is TGCGCCAGCACTCTACAGGGTAAGAACGCTGAAGCTTTCTTT. This translates into CASTLQGKNAEAFF.